This TCR beta chain comes out of a study of shared clonotypes between healthy human individuals. The CDR3 spans 14 residues. V lost 2 bases and J 3 bases, leaving 12 bases between the germline ends. From germline, CDR1 is SGHTS and CDR2 YDEGEE. CD45RO negativity and positive selection for CCR7 defined naive CD8 cells, a population that excluded terminally differentiated effector memory CD45RA+ cells. Clones were sequenced by immunoSEQ multiplex PCR, and TCRdb holds only the in-frame ones, with some missing. Altogether approximately 590,000 clones are present, around 95% being singletons, with the ten largest covering 0.1% to 0.11%.

The sequence came from a woman under 40 in good health. Sequenced: naive CD8+ T cells sorted from blood. The chain recombines TRBV5-8 with TRBJ2-7; D is unclear. This chain's CDR3 is CASSLSMAYYEQYF. CDR3 bases: TGTGCCAGCAGCTTATCAATGGCGTACTACGAGCAGTACTTC.